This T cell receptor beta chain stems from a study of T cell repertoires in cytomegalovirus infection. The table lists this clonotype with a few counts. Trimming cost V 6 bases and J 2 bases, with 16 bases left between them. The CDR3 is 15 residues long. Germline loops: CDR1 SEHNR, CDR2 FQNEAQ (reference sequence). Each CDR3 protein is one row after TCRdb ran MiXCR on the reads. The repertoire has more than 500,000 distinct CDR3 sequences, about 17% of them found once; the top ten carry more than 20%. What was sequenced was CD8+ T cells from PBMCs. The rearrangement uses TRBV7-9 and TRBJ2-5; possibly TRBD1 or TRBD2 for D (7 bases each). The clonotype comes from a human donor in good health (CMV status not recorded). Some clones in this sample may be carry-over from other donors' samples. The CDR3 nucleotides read TGTGCCAGCAGACCCCGACAGGGAGGGCAAGAGACCCAGTACTTC. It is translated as CASRPRQGGQETQYF.